These 32 T cell receptor beta chains share one sample of origin, sequenced in a study of blood T cell repertoires in COVID-19. Only in-frame clones appear in the TCRdb table, and some are missing; sequencing was by immunoSEQ multiplex PCR. The sample contains more than 90,000 clones, around 87% of which appear only once. Source material: peripheral blood. These receptors all come from a woman aged 25 to 39 with acute or convalescent COVID-19.

This chain links TRBV18 with TRBJ2-7; the D gene is possibly TRBD1 (6 bases). V gave up 4 bases and J gave up 6 bases, with 13 bases separating them. Germline loops: CDR1 KGHSH, CDR2 LQKENI. The CDR3 spans 13 residues. The CDR3 spells CASSRTVTSEQYF. The CDR3 DNA sequence: TGTGCCAGCTCACGGACAGTGACAAGCGAGCAGTACTTC.

The chain recombines TRBV5-1 with TRBJ1-1; the match to TRBD1 covers 9 bases. The ends lost 2 bases at V and 8 bases at J; junction bases unmatched: 7. The CDR3 consists of 14 residues. Germline CDR1 is SGHRS and CDR2 is YFSETQ. The CDR3 nucleotides read TGCGCCAGCAGCTTAGAAACAGGGGGCGTAGAAGCTTTCTTT. This codes for CASSLETGGVEAFF.

This clone was observed once. This chain uses TRBV27 with TRBJ2-3; TRBD2 agrees at 10 bases. The germline V gene has CDR1 MNHEY and CDR2 SMNVEV (reference sequence). J was trimmed by 12 bases and V by 2 bases; bases with no gene match: 5. This CDR3 contains 13 residues. DNA for the CDR3: TGTGCCAGCAGTTTAAAGCGGGGGGGCCACCAGTATTTT. Residues: CASSLKRGGHQYF.

Regarding this clone: Other DNA sequences in this sample translate to the same CDR3. This chain joins TRBV30 and TRBJ2-7; weak D call: TRBD1 (6 bases). Germline V gene lookup returns CDR1 GTSNPN and CDR2 SVGIG (reference sequence). The CDR3 totals 12 residues. The ends were cut back, 1 base at V and 4 bases at J, with 8 bases in the middle. The CDR3 reads CAWSDRAYEQYF. The CDR3 DNA is TGTGCCTGGAGTGACAGGGCGTACGAGCAGTACTTC.

The V call is TRBV7-3, the J call TRBJ1-1; no clear D gene. CDR3 length equals 13 residues. The V and J ends lost 5 bases and 6 bases respectively, with 13 bases between them. The V gene's germline CDR1 is SGHTA and CDR2 FQGTGA. CDR3: CASSQIHLAEAFF. In DNA form, the CDR3 reads TGTGCCAGCAGCCAGATCCATTTGGCTGAAGCTTTCTTT.

The chain links TRBV28 to TRBJ2-2; D is perhaps TRBD1 (7 bases). V dropped 6 bases and J dropped 4 bases, with 12 bases sitting between them. Germline V lookup: CDR1 MDHEN, CDR2 SYDVKM. This CDR3 comprises 14 residues. The CDR3 DNA sequence: TGTGCCAGCAGCCCAGGGGGGCGCACCGGGGAGCTGTTTTTT. Amino acid sequence: CASSPGGRTGELFF.

The gene calls are TRBV30 and TRBJ2-1; 8 bases fit TRBD2. The CDR3 contains 13 residues. Germline values: CDR1 GTSNPN, CDR2 SVGIG (reference sequence). With 7 bases clipped from V and 7 bases from J, the junction kept 9 bases outside the gene matches. This CDR3 is CAFHRLANNEQFF. The CDR3 nucleotides are TGTGCCTTTCACCGACTAGCGAATAATGAGCAGTTCTTC. The whole variable domain, remainder taken from reference TRBV30 and TRBJ2-1, is SQTIHQWPATLVQPVGSPLSLECTVEGTSNPNLYWYRQAAGRGLQLLFYSVGIGQISSEVPQNLSASRPQDRQFILSSKKLLLSDSGFYLCAFHRLANNEQFFGPGTRLTVL.

The chain carries TRBV6-1 and TRBJ2-3; 11 bases align to TRBD2. With V trimmed by 4 bases and J by 1 base, 4 bases remained unmatched. Per the germline V gene, CDR1 is MNHNS and CDR2 is SASEGT. The CDR3 has 16 residues. The CDR3 DNA follows: TGTGCCAGCAGTGGCCTACTAGCGGGGGGCACAGATACGCAGTATTTT. Its protein product is CASSGLLAGGTDTQYF.

The chain employs TRBV28 and TRBJ1-5; D is unclear. In germline, CDR1 is MDHEN, CDR2 SYDVKM. Trimming left V 6 bases short and J 9 bases short, with 18 bases between. There are 14 residues in the CDR3. The CDR3 region is CASSLGSTAGPQHF. The CDR3 nucleotides read TGTGCCAGCAGCCTGGGCTCTACAGCGGGGCCCCAGCATTTT. Combining the CDR3 with reference TRBV28 and TRBJ1-5 gives the whole variable domain DVKVTQSSRYLVKRTGEKVFLECVQDMDHENMFWYRQDPGLGLRLIYFSYDVKMKEKGDIPEGYSVSREKKERFSLILESASTNQTSMYLCASSLGSTAGPQHFGDGTRLSIL.

CDR3 DNA sequence: TGCGCCAGCAGCTTGTCGGGTCAGGGCAGCTTTGGCGAGCAGTACTTC. This sequence encodes CASSLSGQGSFGEQYF. This chain uses TRBV5-1 with TRBJ2-7; tentative D call: TRBD1 (5 bases). The CDR3 is 16 residues long. Per germline, CDR1 SGHRS and CDR2 YFSETQ. The V end was cut by 1 base, the J end by 6 bases, with 20 bases between.

This clone was seen a handful of times. This chain links TRBV20-1 with TRBJ1-1; tentatively, D is TRBD1 (6 bases). V was clipped by 6 bases and J by 8 bases, with 13 bases between them. CDR1 DFQATT and CDR2 SNEGSKA come from the germline V gene (reference sequence). This CDR3 is built from 11 residues. The CDR3 sequence: CSALGQSEAFF. The CDR3 DNA reads as TGCAGTGCACTAGGACAGTCCGAAGCTTTCTTT.

The chain couples TRBV6-7 to TRBJ1-2; TRBD1 agrees at 8 bases. TRBV6-7 is sorted into the ORF group, with uncertain function. CDR3 length: 13 amino acids. J was trimmed by 6 bases and V by 6 bases; bases with no gene match: 6. The CDR3 region has the DNA TGTGCCAGCAGCCCCCAGGGGGCACATGGCTACACCTTC. Its protein product is CASSPQGAHGYTF.

V gene TRBV5-1 combines with J gene TRBJ2-7, with 7 bases identical to TRBD1. Germline lookup yields CDR1 SGHRS and CDR2 YFSETQ. The CDR3 length is 14 residues. The V gene end was trimmed by 4 bases and the J gene end by 3 bases; junction bases not matched to a gene: 7. CDR3 in DNA: TGCGCCAGCAGCCAACAGGGGTATAGCTACGAGCAGTACTTC. Translating gives CASSQQGYSYEQYF.

The chain has TRBV6-1 and TRBJ2-7; 10 positions agree with TRBD1. Losses at the gene ends were 3 bases for V and 2 bases for J; bases not matched to a gene: 10. CDR3 length: 17 residues. CDR1 and CDR2 from the germline V gene are MNHNS and SASEGT. In DNA form, the CDR3 reads TGTGCCAGCAGTGAGGGACAGGGGATAAACTCCCCCTACGAGCAGTACTTC. Protein sequence: CASSEGQGINSPYEQYF.

CDR3 coding DNA: TGTGCCAGCAGCCAAACTCCCGGGACAGGGGACTACACAGATACGCAGTATTTT. It specifies CASSQTPGTGDYTDTQYF. The V gene is TRBV11-3, the J gene TRBJ2-3; 10 bases fit TRBD1. The germline gives CDR1 SGHNT, CDR2 YENEEA. Unmatched junction bases numbered 13, after V lost 5 bases and J lost 2 bases. The CDR3 length is 18 residues.

The chain joins TRBV28 to TRBJ2-3; 8 bases fit TRBD2. V shed 5 bases and J 3 bases; nucleotides not matched to a gene: 7. Germline CDR1 MDHEN, CDR2 SYDVKM. This CDR3 contains 15 residues. The CDR3 is CASSPPGGRTDTQYF. In DNA, the CDR3 is TGTGCCAGCAGTCCGCCGGGGGGGCGTACAGATACGCAGTATTTT.

The chain joins TRBV7-3 to TRBJ2-2; 7 nucleotides match TRBD1. Germline values: CDR1 SGHTA, CDR2 FQGTGA. V trimming: 2 bases; J trimming: 6 bases; junction bases outside the gene matches: 3. This CDR3 contains 14 residues. This CDR3 is CASSLDRDSGELFF. The CDR3 DNA is TGTGCCAGCAGCTTAGACAGGGATTCCGGGGAGCTGTTTTTT. The whole variable domain, filled in from reference TRBV7-3 and TRBJ2-2, reads GAGVSQTPSNKVTEKGKYVELRCDPISGHTALYWYRQSLGQGPEFLIYFQGTGAADDSGLPNDRFFAVRPEGSVSTLKIQRTERGDSAVYLCASSLDRDSGELFFGEGSRLTVL.

This clone was recorded only once. The chain is built from TRBV7-8 and TRBJ2-5; 7 nucleotides align to TRBD2. J lost 1 base, V lost 6 bases, and 5 bases had no gene match. The CDR3 runs 14 residues. The germline V gene encodes CDR1 SGHVS and CDR2 FQNEAQ. The chain's CDR3 is CASRPGTTQETQYF. The CDR3 DNA sequence: TGTGCCAGCAGACCCGGGACTACCCAAGAGACCCAGTACTTC.

This sequence joins TRBV6-5 and TRBJ2-6, with D perhaps matching TRBD1 (6 bases). Germline lookup yields CDR1 MNHEY and CDR2 SVGAGI. Trimming took 6 bases from V and 2 from J, leaving 11 bases between them. The CDR3 extends over 15 amino acids. The CDR3 protein is CASRPTGTGANVLTF. CDR3 DNA sequence: TGTGCCAGCAGACCTACAGGGACTGGGGCCAACGTCCTGACTTTC.

The chain combines TRBV20-1 with TRBJ1-5; the D gene is possibly TRBD1 (5 bases). This CDR3 has 14 residues. Trimming removed 3 bases from V and 1 base from J, with 10 bases in between. Germline-derived CDR1 and CDR2 are DFQATT and SNEGSKA (reference sequence). The CDR3 DNA reads TGCAGTGCTAGTCCCAGGGTAAGCAATCAGCCCCAGCATTTT. This translates into CSASPRVSNQPQHF.

The V gene is TRBV18, the J gene TRBJ2-3; maybe TRBD1 (5 bases). This CDR3 region has 13 residues. Between the trimmed V and J ends, which lost 3 bases and 4 bases, there was a span of 8 bases. Germline lookup yields CDR1 KGHSH and CDR2 LQKENI. For the CDR3, the DNA is TGTGCCAGCTCACCGGACATCGCAGATACGCAGTATTTT. Its translation: CASSPDIADTQYF.

This sequence joins TRBV28 and TRBJ2-7; tentative D call: TRBD2 (5 bases). Per germline, CDR1 MDHEN and CDR2 SYDVKM. V was clipped by 7 bases and J by 5 bases, with 21 bases between them. The CDR3 has 15 amino acids. The DNA for the CDR3 is TGTGCCAGCACCGCCCCCCCGAGGGCGAGAAACGAGCAGTACTTC. Translated, it gives CASTAPPRARNEQYF.

The rearrangement links TRBV29-1 to TRBJ1-2; D call uncertain. The length of the CDR3 is 12 residues. Germline lookup yields CDR1 SQVTM and CDR2 ANQGSEA. Between the trimmed V and J ends, which lost 6 bases and 0 bases, there was a span of 8 bases. CDR3 nucleotide sequence: TGCAGCGTCGATCGAGCTAACTATGGCTACACCTTC. It codes for CSVDRANYGYTF.

J is TRBJ1-1 and V is TRBV3-1 (or the pseudogene TRBV3-2); TRBD1 is a possible D gene (6 bases). The germline CDR1 and CDR2 sequences are LGHDT and YNNKEL (reference sequence). The germline V and J ends were trimmed by 2 bases and 5 bases, with 9 bases remaining between them. There are 13 residues in the CDR3. The CDR3 nucleotides are TGTGCCAGCAGCCAACGGGACATAACTGAAGCTTTCTTT. Its protein product is CASSQRDITEAFF.

The chain has TRBV19 and TRBJ1-2, with 9 bases that match TRBD1. Germline V gene data show CDR1 as LNHDA and CDR2 as SQIVND (reference sequence). Losses at the gene ends were 7 bases for V and 6 bases for J; bases not matched to a gene: 15. This CDR3 has 16 residues. The CDR3 DNA is TGTGCCAGTACCCCGACCTGGGACAGGGCGGAGAATGGCTACACCTTC. Its protein is CASTPTWDRAENGYTF. Complete variable domain (other parts from reference TRBV19 and TRBJ1-2): DGGITQSPKYLFRKEGQNVTLSCEQNLNHDAMYWYRQDPGQGLRLIYYSQIVNDFQKGDIAEGYSVSREKKESFPLTVTSAQKNPTAFYLCASTPTWDRAENGYTFGSGTRLTVV.

The rearrangement uses TRBV9 and TRBJ2-2; 8 positions match TRBD1. The CDR3 is made up of 16 amino acids. Per germline, CDR1 SGDLS and CDR2 YYNGEE. With 4 bases clipped from V and 1 base from J, the junction kept 6 bases outside the gene matches. CDR3 residues: CASSIRQGQNTGELFF. The CDR3 nucleotides are TGTGCCAGCAGCATCAGACAGGGGCAGAACACCGGGGAGCTGTTTTTT.

CDR3 sequence (DNA): TGTGCCAGCAGCTTTCAGGGGCGAGTTCCAACCGGGGAGCTGTTTTTT. Protein product: CASSFQGRVPTGELFF. V usage is TRBV7-3 and J usage is TRBJ2-2; D is perhaps TRBD1 (6 bases). Trimming took 3 bases from V and 5 from J, leaving 16 bases between them. This CDR3 region has 16 residues. Per the germline V gene, CDR1 is SGHTA and CDR2 is FQGTGA.

The CDR3 coding sequence is TGTGCCAGCAGAGAACAGGGAGGAACTGAAGCTTTCTTT. The encoded protein is CASREQGGTEAFF. This chain joins TRBV2 and TRBJ1-1, with D possibly being TRBD1 (6 bases). In germline, CDR1 is SNHLY, CDR2 FYNNEI. V was pared by 6 bases and J by 5 bases, with 13 bases between. The length of the CDR3 is 13 residues.

Details on this clone: Its ends do not fully match the called genes, so a read error is possible. The chain uses TRBV4-1 and TRBJ2-5, with TRBD2 matching 8 bases. Per germline, CDR1 MGHRA and CDR2 YSYEKL. The CDR3 is made up of 16 amino acids. This chain's CDR3 is CASSQRGSGAQGTQYF. DNA of the CDR3: TGCGCCAGCAGCCAACGGGGTAGCGGGGCCCAAGGGACCCAGTACTTC.

The CDR3 is CASSIIQETGELFF. CDR3 coding DNA: TGTGCCAGTAGTATTATTCAGGAAACCGGGGAGCTGTTTTTT. This rearrangement joins TRBV19 to TRBJ2-2; D ambiguous. Trimming pared 3 bases from V and 5 bases from J, leaving 10 bases between. This CDR3 contains 14 residues. Germline V gene lookup returns CDR1 LNHDA and CDR2 SQIVND (reference sequence).

The chain uses TRBV28 and TRBJ1-3; weak D call: TRBD1 (5 bases). Per the germline V gene, CDR1 is MDHEN and CDR2 is SYDVKM. CDR3 size: 15 residues. Trimming took 6 bases from V and 0 from J, leaving 12 bases between them. CDR3 bases: TGTGCCAGCAGGACGGGACTGTCCTCTGGAAACACCATATATTTT. As protein: CASRTGLSSGNTIYF.

The J gene is TRBJ2-2, the V gene TRBV11-3; TRBD1 is a possible D gene (6 bases). The CDR3 is 20 residues long. Germline CDR1 reads SGHNT; CDR2 reads YENEEA. Trimming left V 0 bases short and J 0 bases short, with 20 bases between. CDR3 residues: CASSLEVWGHTISNTGELFF. In DNA form, the CDR3 reads TGTGCCAGCAGCTTAGAGGTCTGGGGACACACCATATCGAACACCGGGGAGCTGTTTTTT.